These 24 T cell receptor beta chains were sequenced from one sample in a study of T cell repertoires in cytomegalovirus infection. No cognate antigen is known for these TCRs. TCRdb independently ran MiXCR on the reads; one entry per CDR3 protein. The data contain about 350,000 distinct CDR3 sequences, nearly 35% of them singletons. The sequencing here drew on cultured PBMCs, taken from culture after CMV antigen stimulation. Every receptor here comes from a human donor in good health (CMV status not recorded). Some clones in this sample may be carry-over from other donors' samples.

The CDR3 sequence is CASTSGEGTWETQYF. CDR3 DNA sequence: TGTGCCAGCACCTCGGGAGAGGGTACCTGGGAGACCCAGTACTTC. The rearrangement links TRBV6-2 or TRBV6-3 to TRBJ2-5; tentative D call: TRBD2 (6 bases). The CDR3 runs 15 residues. V lost 7 bases and J lost 5, with 20 bases in between. Germline V gives CDR1 MNHEY, CDR2 SVGEGT.

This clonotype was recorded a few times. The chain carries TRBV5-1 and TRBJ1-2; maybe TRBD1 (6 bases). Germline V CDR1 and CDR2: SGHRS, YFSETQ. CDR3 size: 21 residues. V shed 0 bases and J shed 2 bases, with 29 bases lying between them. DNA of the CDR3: TGCGCCAGCAGCTTGGACCCTGTTACAGGGCCCTCCGTTTCCCGGAACTATGGCTACACCTTC. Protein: CASSLDPVTGPSVSRNYGYTF.

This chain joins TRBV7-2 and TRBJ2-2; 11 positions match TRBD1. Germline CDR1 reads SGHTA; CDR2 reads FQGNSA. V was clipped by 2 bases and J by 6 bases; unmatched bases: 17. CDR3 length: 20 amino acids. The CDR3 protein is CASSLWGQGEAQQRAGELFF. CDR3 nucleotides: TGTGCCAGCAGCTTATGGGGACAGGGGGAGGCCCAACAGAGAGCCGGGGAGCTGTTTTTT.

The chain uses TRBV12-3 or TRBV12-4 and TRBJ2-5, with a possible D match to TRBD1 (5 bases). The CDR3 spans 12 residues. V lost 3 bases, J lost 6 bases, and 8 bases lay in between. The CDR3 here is CASSFQGQTQYF. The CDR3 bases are TGTGCCAGCAGTTTTCAGGGTCAGACCCAGTACTTC.

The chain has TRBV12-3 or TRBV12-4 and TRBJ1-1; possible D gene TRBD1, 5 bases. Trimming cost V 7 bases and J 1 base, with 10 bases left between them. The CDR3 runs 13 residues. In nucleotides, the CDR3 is TGTGCCAGCAACTTACAGGAGAACACTGAAGCTTTCTTT. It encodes CASNLQENTEAFF.

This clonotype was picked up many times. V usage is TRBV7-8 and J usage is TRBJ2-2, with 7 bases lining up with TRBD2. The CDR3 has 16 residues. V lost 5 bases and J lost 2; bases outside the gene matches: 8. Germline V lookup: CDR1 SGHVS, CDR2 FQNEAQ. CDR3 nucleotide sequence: TGTGCCAGCAGCAAGTTAGGCGGGGGAAACACCGGGGAGCTGTTTTTT. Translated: CASSKLGGGNTGELFF. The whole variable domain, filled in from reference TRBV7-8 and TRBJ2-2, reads GAGVSQSPRYKVAKRGQDVALRCDPISGHVSLFWYQQALGQGPEFLTYFQNEAQLDKSGLPSDRFFAERPEGSVSTLKIQRTQQEDSAVYLCASSKLGGGNTGELFFGEGSRLTVL.

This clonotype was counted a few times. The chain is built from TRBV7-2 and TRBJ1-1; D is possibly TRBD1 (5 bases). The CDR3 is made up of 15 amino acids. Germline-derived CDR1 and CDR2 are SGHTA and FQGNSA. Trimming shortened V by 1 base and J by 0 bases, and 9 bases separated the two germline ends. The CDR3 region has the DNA TGTGCCAGCAGCTTAGTAGCAGGGATGAACACTGAAGCTTTCTTT. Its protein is CASSLVAGMNTEAFF.

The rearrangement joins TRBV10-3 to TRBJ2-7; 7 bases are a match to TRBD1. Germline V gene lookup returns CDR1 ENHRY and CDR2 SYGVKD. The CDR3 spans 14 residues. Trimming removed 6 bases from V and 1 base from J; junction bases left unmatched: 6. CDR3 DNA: TGTGCCATCAGAACCGGGACAGCTTCCTACGAGCAGTACTTC. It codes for CAIRTGTASYEQYF.

Written as DNA, the CDR3 is TGTGCCAGCAGCCGGGGGACTAGCCGACTTACTAGCACAGATACGCAGTATTTT. Amino acids: CASSRGTSRLTSTDTQYF. The chain is built from TRBV12-3 or TRBV12-4 and TRBJ2-3; 9 bases align to TRBD2. J was trimmed by 0 bases and V by 6 bases; bases with no gene match: 13. This CDR3 region has 18 residues.

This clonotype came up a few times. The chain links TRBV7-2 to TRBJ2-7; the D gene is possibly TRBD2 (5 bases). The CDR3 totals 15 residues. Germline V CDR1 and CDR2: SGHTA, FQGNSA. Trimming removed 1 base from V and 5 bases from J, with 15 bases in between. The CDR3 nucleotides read TGTGCCAGCAGCTTAGGGGAGAGCGGAGTGGACGAGCAGTACGTC. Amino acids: CASSLGESGVDEQYV.

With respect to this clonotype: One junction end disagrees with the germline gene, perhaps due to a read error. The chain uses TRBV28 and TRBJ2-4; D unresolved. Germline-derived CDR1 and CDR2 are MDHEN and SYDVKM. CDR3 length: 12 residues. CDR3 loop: CASSLGAGRSDF. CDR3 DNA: TGTGCCAGCAGTTTAGGAGCCGGGCGTTCGGACTTC.

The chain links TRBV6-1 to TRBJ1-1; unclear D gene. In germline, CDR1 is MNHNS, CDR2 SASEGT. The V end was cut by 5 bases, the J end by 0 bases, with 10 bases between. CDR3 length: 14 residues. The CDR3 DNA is TGTGCCAGCAGTCCATCGACCCTGAACACTGAAGCTTTCTTT. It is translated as CASSPSTLNTEAFF.

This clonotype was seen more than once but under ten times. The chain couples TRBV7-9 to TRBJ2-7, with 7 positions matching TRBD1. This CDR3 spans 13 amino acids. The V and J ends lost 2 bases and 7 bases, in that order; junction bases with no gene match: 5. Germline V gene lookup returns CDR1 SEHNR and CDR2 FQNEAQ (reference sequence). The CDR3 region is CASSLSGQWEQYF. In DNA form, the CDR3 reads TGTGCCAGCAGCTTATCGGGACAGTGGGAGCAGTACTTC.

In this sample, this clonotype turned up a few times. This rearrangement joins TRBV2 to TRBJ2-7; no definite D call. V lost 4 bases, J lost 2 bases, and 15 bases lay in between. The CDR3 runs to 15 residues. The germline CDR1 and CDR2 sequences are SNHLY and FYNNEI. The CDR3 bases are TGTGCCAGCAGTGTAAGAATCACCGGCGCCTACGAGCAGTACGTC. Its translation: CASSVRITGAYEQYV.

The CDR3 nucleotides are TGTGCCATCAGTCGTAACAGCTATGGCTACACCTTC. This sequence encodes CAISRNSYGYTF. The V call is TRBV10-3, the J call TRBJ1-2; no clear D gene. Germline loops: CDR1 ENHRY, CDR2 SYGVKD. The length of the CDR3 is 12 residues. Deletions cut 5 bases from V and 4 bases from J, with 8 bases between.

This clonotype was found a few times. Here the CDR3 reads CASSFSASSTDTQYF. CDR3 coding DNA: TGTGCCAGCAGTTTTTCAGCGTCTAGCACAGATACGCAGTATTTT. The gene calls are TRBV28 and TRBJ2-3; D is ambiguous. Germline CDR1 reads MDHEN; CDR2 reads SYDVKM. CDR3 length: 15 residues. The ends were cut back, 3 bases at V and 0 bases at J, with 10 bases in the middle.

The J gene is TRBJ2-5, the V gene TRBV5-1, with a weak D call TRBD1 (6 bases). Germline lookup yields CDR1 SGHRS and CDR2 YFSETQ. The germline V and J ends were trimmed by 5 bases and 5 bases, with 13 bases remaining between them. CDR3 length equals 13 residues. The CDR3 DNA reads TGCGCCAGCAGGAACAGGGACGTGGAGACCCAGTACTTC. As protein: CASRNRDVETQYF.

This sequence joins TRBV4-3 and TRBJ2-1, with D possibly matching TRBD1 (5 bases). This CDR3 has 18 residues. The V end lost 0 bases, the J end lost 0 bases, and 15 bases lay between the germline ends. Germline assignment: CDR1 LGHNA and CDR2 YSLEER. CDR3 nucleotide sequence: TGCGCCAGCAGCCAAGAGAAAATGGGGCCATTCTCCTACAATGAGCAGTTCTTC. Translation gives CASSQEKMGPFSYNEQFF.

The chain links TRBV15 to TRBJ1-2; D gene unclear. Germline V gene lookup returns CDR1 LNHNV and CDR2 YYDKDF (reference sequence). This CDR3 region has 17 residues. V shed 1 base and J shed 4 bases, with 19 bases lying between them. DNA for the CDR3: TGTGCCACCAGCAGAGCTAATAAGGCGGGCGGTAGCTATGGCTACACCTTC. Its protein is CATSRANKAGGSYGYTF.

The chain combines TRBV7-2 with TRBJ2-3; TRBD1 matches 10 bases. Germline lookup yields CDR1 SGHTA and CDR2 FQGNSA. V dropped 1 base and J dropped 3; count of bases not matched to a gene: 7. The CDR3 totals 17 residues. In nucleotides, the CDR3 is TGTGCCAGCAGCTTAGGAACCGGGACAGGGGTAACAGATACGCAGTATTTT. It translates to CASSLGTGTGVTDTQYF.

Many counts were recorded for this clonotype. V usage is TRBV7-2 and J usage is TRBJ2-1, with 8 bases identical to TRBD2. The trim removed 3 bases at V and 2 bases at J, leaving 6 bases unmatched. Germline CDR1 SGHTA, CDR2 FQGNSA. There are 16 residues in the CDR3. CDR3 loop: CASSFSGGVTYNEQFF. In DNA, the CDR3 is TGTGCCAGCAGCTTTTCGGGAGGGGTTACCTACAATGAGCAGTTCTTC.

This CDR3 is CASTPGRGFSETQYF. DNA of the CDR3: TGTGCCAGCACTCCCGGGAGAGGGTTTTCAGAGACCCAGTACTTC. This chain connects TRBV7-2 to TRBJ2-5; possibly TRBD2 for D (6 bases). This CDR3 region has 15 residues. Trimming removed 7 bases from V and 4 bases from J, with 19 bases in between. In germline, CDR1 is SGHTA, CDR2 FQGNSA.

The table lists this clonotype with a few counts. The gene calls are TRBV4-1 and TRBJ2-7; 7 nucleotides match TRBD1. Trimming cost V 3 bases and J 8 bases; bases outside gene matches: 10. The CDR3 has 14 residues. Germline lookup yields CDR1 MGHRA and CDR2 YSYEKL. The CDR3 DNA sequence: TGCGCCAGCAGCCAGAACAGGGGCACCCTCCAGCAGTACTTC. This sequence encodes CASSQNRGTLQQYF.

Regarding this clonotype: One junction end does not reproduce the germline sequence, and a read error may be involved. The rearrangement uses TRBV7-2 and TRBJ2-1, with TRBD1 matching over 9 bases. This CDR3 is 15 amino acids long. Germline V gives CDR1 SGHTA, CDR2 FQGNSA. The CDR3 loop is CASSKPGQGYNERFF. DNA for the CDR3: TGTGCCAGCAGCAAACCGGGACAGGGATACAATGAGCGGTTCTTC.